This entry describes one TCR beta chain. No antigen is known for it. V gave up 6 bases and J gave up 8 bases; unmatched junction bases: 7. CDR3 length: 14 residues. Germline V lookup: CDR1 MNHEY, CDR2 SMNVEV (reference sequence). These data belong to a study of cytomegalovirus exposure and HLA in healthy donors. 13 Jbeta primers and 60 Vbeta primers were used for the PCR. The data were produced by immunoSEQ multiplex PCR, yet TCRdb's version contains in-frame clones alone and is incomplete. The sample carries 95,000 to 100,000 clones, about four fifths recorded once. Study-wide findings and caveats: Apart from CMV serostatus, no immune exposure information was available. More clonal expansion characterized HLA-associated TCR beta chains than equally common others in a later analysis. A list of 150 to 200 TCR beta chains associated with cytomegalovirus was given.

This receptor was taken from a middle-aged woman in good health and CMV-seronegative. The sequenced material came from PBMCs. The chain employs TRBV27 and TRBJ2-1; TRBD2 matches 10 bases. The DNA for the CDR3 is TGTGCCAGCAGACCCCTCGGACTAGCGGATGAGCAGTTCTTC. This encodes CASRPLGLADEQFF.